The T cell receptor (beta chain) described here comes from a study of shared clonotypes between healthy human individuals (dated by TCRdb to between 2020 and 2021). Broadly, across the study: A couple of women and a few men aged 18 to 49 years were included in the cohort. Per donor, three plates each were used for CD4 naive and CD4 memory, two for CD8 naive, and one for CD8 memory. Blood TCR repertoires of roughly 5 healthy adults were deeply sequenced to estimate repertoire size and the extent of clonotype sharing between individuals. Different laboratories and diverse techniques were used to prepare libraries and sequence TCR repertoires, to increase sequencing depth and limit assay-specific biases. Per donor, leukapheresis produced somewhere between about 0.8 and 9 billion PBMCs.

Broad study findings and their caveats: When several donors were compared, the shared fraction of clonotypes was about 5% for naive CD4, more than 3% for naive CD8, 2% to 2.5% for memory CD4, and 0.35% to 0.4% for memory CD8. Clonotypes shared by all four sorted-subset donors showed higher generation probabilities than non-shared clonotypes. Naive subsets generally had larger estimated clonotype richness than memory subsets did. The small number of donors limited the genetic and exposure-history diversity represented. Even with the large sequencing depth, rarefaction of the sorted-subset datasets indicated that sequencing was incomplete. Based on pairwise subsampling, the degree of clonotype sharing among donors was expected to be affected by sequencing depth. Sampling was limited to blood, and TCR repertoires in tissue likely differ from TCR repertoires in blood.

Using the deep immunoSEQ assay, multiplex PCR amplified TCR CDR3 regions from genomic DNA. For each cell subset, the extracted genomic DNA was distributed evenly across all wells of several immunoSEQ 96-well plates, and each plate served as one replicate. For sorted subsets, each replicate PCR was loaded with 200 to 250 ng genomic DNA, equivalent to some 31,000 T cell genomes. The purified libraries were quantified using a Qubit 3.0 fluorometer, sized with a Bioanalyzer 2100, and then quantified again using the KAPA Library Quantification kit. Every immunoSEQ 96-well plate was sequenced on a separate single-read 150-cycle Illumina NextSeq 550 flow cell. In the source study's methods: The immunoSEQ output contained only junctional sequences without quality scores, so filtering could not match that applied to full-length reads. Sequences were annotated with PyIR, a Python wrapper for IgBLAST v1.9, using IMGT germline references to assign V/J genes and CDR3. Reads were removed for weak V/J assignments (E-value above 1e-6), missing CDR3, stop codons, out-of-frame junctions, or ambiguous translated residues. V3J clonotypes were defined as sequences sharing an identical inferred V gene, J gene, and CDR3 amino acid sequence. Percentage overlap between repertoires was computed as shared unique clonotypes divided by the size of the smaller repertoire. Richness of each repertoire was evaluated using RTK rarefaction, the Chao1 estimator, and Recon v2.1 estimates of unobserved clonotypes. Generation probabilities for all TCRbeta clonotypes obtained by the gDNA method from several donors were computed using OLGA. TCRdb took this table from immuneACCESS and kept in-frame rearrangements with V and J called. Such tables lack part of the clones; where checked against another copy, unresolved V genes explain under half of the gap, and the rest is unexplained. The V and J calls and clone size come from that table; D and trimming were worked out from the DNA. The sample data list about 2,200,000 clones, and around 93% of these were observed just once. The ten largest clones capture roughly 1.8% of the sample.

CD8 naive samples consisted of CD45RO-negative cells that were positively selected for CCR7, yielding a CD45RA+CCR7+ population without TemRA cells. Donors were healthy HIV-negative adults with no recently reported acute infections or vaccinations. All donors were Caucasian adults living in Nashville, Tennessee, USA. Blood was obtained by leukapheresis, after which PBMCs were separated by Ficoll-Histopaque density gradient centrifugation and cryopreserved in liquid nitrogen vapor phase. Analytical flow cytometry was used to check the purity and quantity of every magnetically sorted T cell population. Genomic DNA was isolated from each sorted fraction and quantified by UV absorbance on a Nanodrop 2000c. In the case of this clone: Its antigen is currently not known. Base qualities are not recorded, but no much larger clone differs from it by a single base.

Deletion took 2 bases off V and 6 bases off J, with a span of 8 bases between the germline ends. CDR1 and CDR2 are drawn from the germline V gene: LGHNA, YNFKEQ. The CDR3 contains 13 residues, cysteine and phenylalanine counted. The retained sequence is limited to the CDR3, 39 bases, with the frame set at the first base. The sequencing sample was made of naive CD8+ T cells from PBMCs. Sample cell subset or site, as interpreted from the label and publication: CD45RA+CCR7+. This receptor was obtained from a man aged 18 to 35 in good health. Some clones in this sample may be carry-over from other donors' samples. Recombination joined TRBV4-2 with TRBJ1-5; no D gene is confidently identified. The CDR3 here reads CASSQSPGQPQHF. The nucleotide sequence reads as follows: TGTGCCAGCAGCCAATCCCCGGGTCAGCCCCAGCATTTT.